These 28 T cell receptor beta chains were sequenced from one sample in a study of shared clonotypes between healthy human individuals. In the naive CD8 group, cells lacked CD45RO and were positively selected for CCR7, so terminally differentiated effector memory CD45RA+ cells were left out. The table came from immunoSEQ multiplex PCR; TCRdb's copy has only in-frame clones and leaves some out. The sample comprises about 2.1 million clones, just under 95% of which are singletons, and more than 1.5% rests with the top ten. Sequenced input: naive CD8+ T cells from PBMCs. The receptor source for this set is a man between 18 and 35 years old in good health. Some clones in this sample may be carry-over from other donors' samples.

The rearrangement links TRBV6-4 to TRBJ1-1; D unresolved. This CDR3 is built from 15 residues. V was trimmed by 7 bases and J by 4 bases, leaving 19 bases between them. Germline V CDR1 and CDR2: MRHNA, SNTAGT. The CDR3 region is CASTYLLKGLTEAFF. As DNA, the CDR3 is TGTGCCAGCACCTATCTCCTAAAGGGCCTCACTGAAGCTTTCTTT.

This chain joins TRBV27 and TRBJ2-1; tentatively, D is TRBD2 (5 bases). CDR3 length: 15 residues. The V end lost 2 bases, the J end lost 4 bases, and 12 bases lay between the germline ends. Germline V gene lookup returns CDR1 MNHEY and CDR2 SMNVEV (reference sequence). The CDR3 sequence is CASSLLALKYNEQFF. Here the CDR3 DNA reads TGTGCCAGCAGTTTACTAGCACTAAAATACAATGAGCAGTTCTTC.

Regarding this clone: Other DNA sequences in the sample encode the same CDR3. The CDR3 sequence is CASSFGVAYEQYF. CDR3 in DNA: TGTGCCAGCAGTTTCGGGGTAGCCTACGAGCAGTACTTC. The gene calls are TRBV27 and TRBJ2-7, with D possibly TRBD2 on 5 matching bases. Trimming stripped 3 bases from V and 2 bases from J, with 8 bases between. The length of the CDR3 is 13 residues. Germline V gene data show CDR1 as MNHEY and CDR2 as SMNVEV (reference sequence).

This chain links TRBV13 with TRBJ2-1; the D is unclear. Trimming stripped 5 bases from V and 1 base from J, with 9 bases between. Germline lookup yields CDR1 PRHDT and CDR2 FYEKMQ (reference sequence). CDR3 length: 14 amino acids. The DNA for the CDR3 is TGTGCCAGCAGCCAAGAAAGATCCTACAATGAGCAGTTCTTC. Amino acids: CASSQERSYNEQFF.

The chain combines TRBV7-9 with TRBJ2-1, with TRBD2 identical over 9 bases. This CDR3 is 18 amino acids long. The V gene end was trimmed by 1 base and the J gene end by 4 bases; junction bases not matched to a gene: 11. Germline-derived CDR1 and CDR2 are SEHNR and FQNEAQ (reference sequence). The CDR3 DNA is TGTGCCAGCAGCTTAGATGCTAGCGGGAACCCCGAGTACAATGAGCAGTTCTTC. Protein: CASSLDASGNPEYNEQFF.

J is TRBJ2-7 and V is TRBV29-1; D gene ambiguous. Trimming shortened V by 5 bases and J by 3 bases, and 14 bases separated the two germline ends. The CDR3 totals 13 residues. The germline V gene encodes CDR1 SQVTM and CDR2 ANQGSEA. CDR3 in amino acids: CSVYISPHYEQYF. The DNA of the CDR3 is TGCAGCGTTTATATCTCGCCCCACTACGAGCAGTACTTC.

This chain links TRBV6-9 with TRBJ2-1; D is ambiguous. The CDR3 covers 14 residues. CDR1 and CDR2 (germline): MNHGY, SVAAGI. The ends were cut back, 4 bases at V and 3 bases at J, with 10 bases in the middle. CDR3 nucleotide sequence: TGTGCCAGCAGTTCCCGCGGAGACTACAATGAGCAGTTCTTC. This gives the protein CASSSRGDYNEQFF.

V usage is TRBV18 and J usage is TRBJ2-7; perhaps D is TRBD1 or TRBD2 (5 bases each). V lost 1 base and J 0 bases, leaving 10 bases between the germline ends. The CDR3 consists of 15 residues. Germline-derived CDR1 and CDR2 are KGHSH and LQKENI. CDR3: CASSPLTGHSYEQYF. DNA for the CDR3: TGTGCCAGCTCACCACTAACGGGGCACTCCTACGAGCAGTACTTC. Together with reference TRBV18 and TRBJ2-7, the CDR3 gives the full variable domain: NAGVMQNPRHLVRRRGQEARLRCSPMKGHSHVYWYRQLPEEGLKFMVYLQKENIIDESGMPKERFSAEFPKEGPSILRIQQVVRGDSAAYFCASSPLTGHSYEQYFGPGTRLTVT.

The chain is built from TRBV27 and TRBJ2-1; TRBD2 might be the D (6 bases). CDR1 MNHEY and CDR2 SMNVEV come from the germline V gene (reference sequence). The V end was cut by 6 bases, the J end by 8 bases, with 14 bases between. This CDR3 comprises 13 residues. The CDR3 DNA is TGTGCCAGCAGCATCCTCGGGGAGGATGAGCAGTTCTTC. It encodes CASSILGEDEQFF.

The chain combines TRBV7-6 with TRBJ2-2; possible D gene TRBD2, 5 bases. This CDR3 has 16 residues. The V gene's germline CDR1 is SGHVS and CDR2 FNYEAQ. With 0 bases removed from V and 4 bases from J, the gap between germline ends came to 12 bases. This CDR3 reads CASSLAAGGLTGELFF. As DNA, the CDR3 is TGTGCCAGCAGCTTAGCGGCGGGCGGTCTCACCGGGGAGCTGTTTTTT.

The chain combines TRBV5-4 with TRBJ2-1; 9 bases align to TRBD2. Germline loops: CDR1 SGHNT, CDR2 YYREEE (reference sequence). This CDR3 contains 18 residues. V was clipped by 4 bases and J by 4 bases; unmatched bases: 15. CDR3: CASSPRLAGGEGYNEQFF. The CDR3 region has the DNA TGTGCCAGCAGCCCGCGATTGGCGGGAGGGGAGGGTTACAATGAGCAGTTCTTC.

The genes are TRBV7-9 and TRBJ2-7, with 9 bases lining up with TRBD1. Germline CDR1 is SEHNR and CDR2 is FQNEAQ (reference sequence). V lost 5 bases and J lost 2; bases outside the gene matches: 16. The length of the CDR3 is 18 residues. The CDR3 sequence: CASSPRAEQGASPYEQYF. As DNA, the CDR3 is TGTGCCAGCAGCCCCCGGGCCGAACAGGGGGCGTCTCCCTACGAGCAGTACTTC.

To note about this clone: Other DNA sequences in the same sample also yield this CDR3. The rearrangement joins TRBV9 to TRBJ1-2, with no clear D. The CDR3 consists of 14 residues. From germline, CDR1 is SGDLS and CDR2 YYNGEE. Trimming took 0 bases from V and 4 from J, leaving 10 bases between them. The CDR3 reads CASSVGRESYGYTF. The CDR3 coding sequence is TGTGCCAGCAGCGTAGGTAGGGAGAGCTATGGCTACACCTTC.

The chain recombines TRBV11-2 with TRBJ1-1, with D perhaps TRBD1 (5 bases). Germline V gene lookup returns CDR1 SGHAT and CDR2 FQNNGV. The CDR3 is 12 amino acids. Trimming took 8 bases from V and 1 from J, leaving 8 bases between them. In DNA, the CDR3 is TGTGCCAGCCCTGGGGGGAACACTGAAGCTTTCTTT. Amino acid sequence: CASPGGNTEAFF.

This clone showed up just once. The chain couples TRBV13 to TRBJ1-1; no firm D call. Germline CDR1 and CDR2: PRHDT and FYEKMQ (reference sequence). CDR3 length: 15 amino acids. V was cut by 5 bases and J by 0 bases, with 13 bases left in between. The CDR3 loop is CASSQSALMNTEAFF. CDR3 bases: TGTGCCAGCAGCCAGTCAGCACTGATGAACACTGAAGCTTTCTTT.

The CDR3 sequence is CASSDGDSFGSEQYF. CDR3 sequence (DNA): TGTGCCAGCAGTGACGGGGACAGTTTTGGTTCCGAGCAGTACTTC. J is TRBJ2-7 and V is TRBV2; 7 nucleotides align to TRBD1. After removal of 3 bases from V and 6 bases from J, the junction contained 11 bases not matched to a gene. The germline V gene has CDR1 SNHLY and CDR2 FYNNEI. CDR3 length equals 15 residues.

The sample holds one count of this clone. The gene calls are TRBV4-3 and TRBJ2-7, with TRBD1 matching 9 bases. The junction had 2 bases not matched to a gene; V was cut back by 2 bases and J by 3 bases. The CDR3 is 14 amino acids. The germline gives CDR1 LGHNA, CDR2 YSLEER. In DNA form, the CDR3 reads TGCGCCAGCAGCCAACGGGACAGGGTCTACGAGCAGTACTTC. Amino acid sequence: CASSQRDRVYEQYF.

The V and J genes are TRBV28 and TRBJ2-7; tentatively, D is TRBD1 (6 bases). This CDR3 spans 16 amino acids. V lost 5 bases and J lost 7, with 24 bases in between. Germline assignment: CDR1 MDHEN and CDR2 SYDVKM. CDR3 in amino acids: CASSLPPRTAFGEQYF. The CDR3, as DNA: TGTGCCAGCAGTCTTCCACCCCGGACAGCCTTTGGGGAGCAGTACTTC.

The rearrangement uses TRBV11-2 and TRBJ2-7; 7 nucleotides match TRBD1. This CDR3 has 15 amino acids. Germline CDR1 and CDR2: SGHAT and FQNNGV. Trimming at V came to 1 base and at J to 3 bases, leaving 6 bases not matched to a gene. Here the CDR3 reads CASSLVGTVSYEQYF. The CDR3 DNA is TGTGCCAGCAGCTTAGTCGGGACAGTCAGCTACGAGCAGTACTTC.

The rearrangement uses TRBV10-3 and TRBJ2-7; 10 positions agree with TRBD2. The CDR3 totals 16 residues. V shed 2 bases and J 7 bases; nucleotides not matched to a gene: 11. Per the germline V gene, CDR1 is ENHRY and CDR2 is SYGVKD. DNA for the CDR3: TGTGCCATCAGTGAGGTAGCGGGAGGCCGCCCATGGGAGCAGTACTTC. Amino acids: CAISEVAGGRPWEQYF.

The gene calls are TRBV9 and TRBJ2-1; 7 nucleotides line up with TRBD2. J lost 9 bases, V lost 3 bases, and 12 bases had no gene match. Germline V lookup: CDR1 SGDLS, CDR2 YYNGEE. The CDR3 has 15 residues. The CDR3 nucleotides read TGTGCCAGCAGCGCAGGCGGCGGGAGTTTAGGTGAGCAGTTCTTC. Translating it yields CASSAGGGSLGEQFF.

The chain uses TRBV28 and TRBJ1-5, with a weak D call TRBD1 (5 bases). The CDR3 length is 12 residues. Germline CDR1 reads MDHEN; CDR2 reads SYDVKM. The V end was cut by 6 bases, the J end by 4 bases, with 7 bases between. The CDR3 loop reads CASSHRNQPQHF. The CDR3 DNA reads TGTGCCAGCAGCCACAGGAATCAGCCCCAGCATTTT. Full variable domain (rest looked up from reference TRBV28 and TRBJ1-5): DVKVTQSSRYLVKRTGEKVFLECVQDMDHENMFWYRQDPGLGLRLIYFSYDVKMKEKGDIPEGYSVSREKKERFSLILESASTNQTSMYLCASSHRNQPQHFGDGTRLSIL.

In regard to this clone: Other DNA sequences in the same sample also yield this CDR3. V gene TRBV5-1 combines with J gene TRBJ2-7; no clear D gene. CDR1 is SGHRS, CDR2 YFSETQ, per germline. The CDR3 extends over 17 amino acids. V gave up 4 bases and J gave up 0 bases, with 20 bases separating them. CDR3 region: CASSGEVMRSRSYEQYF. The DNA of the CDR3 is TGCGCCAGCAGCGGAGAAGTTATGAGGAGCCGCTCCTACGAGCAGTACTTC.

The chain couples TRBV5-5 to TRBJ2-7; 9 bases are shared with TRBD1. V shed 3 bases, J shed 2 bases, and the junction held 6 bases outside the gene matches. CDR3 length: 15 amino acids. CDR1 and CDR2 from the germline V gene are SGHKS and YYEKEE (reference sequence). CDR3 sequence reads: CASSSARTGAYEQYF. The CDR3 DNA reads as TGTGCCAGCAGCTCCGCCCGGACAGGGGCCTACGAGCAGTACTTC.

The J gene is TRBJ2-2, the V gene TRBV9; 8 nucleotides match TRBD1. V was pared by 7 bases and J by 7 bases, with 9 bases of the junction left unmatched. This CDR3 has 14 residues. Germline lookup yields CDR1 SGDLS and CDR2 YYNGEE. The CDR3 protein is CASLGGRGRGELFF. CDR3 nucleotides: TGTGCCAGCCTTGGAGGCAGGGGGCGCGGGGAGCTGTTTTTT.

This chain joins TRBV4-1 and TRBJ1-5, with D possibly matching TRBD1 (6 bases). With 0 bases removed from V and 5 bases from J, the gap between germline ends came to 20 bases. The germline gives CDR1 MGHRA, CDR2 YSYEKL. CDR3 length equals 18 residues. This CDR3 is CASSQDLGWQGRYQPQHF. The CDR3 DNA follows: TGCGCCAGCAGCCAAGATCTAGGGTGGCAGGGGCGTTATCAGCCCCAGCATTTT.

A remark on this clone: The same CDR3 arises from other DNA sequences in this sample as well. The genes are TRBV27 and TRBJ2-5; 8 nucleotides line up with TRBD2. Trimming at V came to 8 bases and at J to 1 base, leaving 9 bases not matched to a gene. The CDR3 runs to 15 residues. Germline V gene sequence: CDR1 MNHEY, CDR2 SMNVEV (reference sequence). The CDR3 spells CASSPGLAGQETQYF. As DNA, the CDR3 is TGTGCCAGCTCCCCGGGGCTAGCGGGCCAAGAGACCCAGTACTTC.

The chain joins TRBV10-3 to TRBJ2-7, with D possibly matching TRBD2 (6 bases). V lost 4 bases, J lost 6 bases, and 13 bases lay in between. From germline, CDR1 is ENHRY and CDR2 SYGVKD. The CDR3 spans 13 residues. This CDR3 is CAISGGKTGEQYF. The DNA for the CDR3 is TGTGCCATCAGTGGCGGGAAGACCGGCGAGCAGTACTTC.